Listed below are T cell receptor beta chains from one sample, sequenced in a study. From the RT-PCR reads, TCRdb called clonotypes with MiXCR, one entry per CDR3 protein. The data hold fewer than 800,000 distinct CDR3 sequences, with 13% to 15% observed a single time. Material for sequencing was memory CD4+ T cells from blood. The receptors here all came from a female donor in good health, serving as a healthy control. CDR3s include the opening cysteine and the closing phenylalanine or tryptophan. The D gene is left open where the match is weak. A clone size is listed for some rows: how often the clone was seen (once, few, many), or a class if it is expanded.

v_gene: TRBV20-1; abundance: many; d_gene: TRBD2; j_gene: TRBJ2-5; CDR3nt: TGCAGTGCTCGAACCGGGACTAGCCAGGAGACCCAGTACTTC; CDR3aa: CSARTGTSQETQYF
v_gene: TRBV20-1; abundance: few; d_gene: .; j_gene: TRBJ2-1; CDR3nt: TGCAGTGCTAACTCCCCGAGCGCAGACGCCTACAATGAGCAGTTCTTC; CDR3aa: CSANSPSADAYNEQFF
v_gene: TRBV12-3/TRBV12-4; abundance: .; d_gene: .; j_gene: TRBJ2-1; CDR3nt: TGTGCCAGCAGTTTTATCGATGAGCAGTTCTTC; CDR3aa: CASSFIDEQFF
v_gene: TRBV15; abundance: .; d_gene: .; j_gene: TRBJ2-2; CDR3nt: TGTGCCACCAGCAGAGATACTGGAACGGCGAACACCGGGGAGCTGTTTTTT; CDR3aa: CATSRDTGTANTGELFF
v_gene: TRBV12-5; abundance: .; d_gene: TRBD1; j_gene: TRBJ1-4; CDR3nt: TGTGCTAGTGGCCAACAGGGGATTAATGAAAAACTGTTTTTT; CDR3aa: CASGQQGINEKLFF
v_gene: TRBV28; abundance: .; d_gene: TRBD2; j_gene: TRBJ2-7; CDR3nt: TGTGCCAGCAGACTCACTAGCGGGAGGGTACACGAGCAGTACTTC; CDR3aa: CASRLTSGRVHEQYF
v_gene: TRBV7-2; abundance: many; d_gene: .; j_gene: TRBJ2-3; CDR3nt: TGTGCCAGCAGCTTAGGGATACACCTAAGTCCTTTC; CDR3aa: CASSLGIHLSPF
v_gene: TRBV29-1; abundance: .; d_gene: .; j_gene: TRBJ1-4; CDR3nt: TGCAGCGTACTCCGCGGCAGGGAGGGTAATGAAAACCTGTTTTTT; CDR3aa: CSVLRGREGNENLFF
v_gene: TRBV15; abundance: .; d_gene: TRBD2; j_gene: TRBJ2-3; CDR3nt: TGTGCCACCAGAAGCGGGAGGCCCACAGATACGCAGTATTTT; CDR3aa: CATRSGRPTDTQYF
v_gene: TRBV6-1; abundance: many; d_gene: .; j_gene: TRBJ2-1; CDR3nt: TGTGCCAGCATTCTTCGTCCGGGCTCCTACAATGAGCAGTTCTTC; CDR3aa: CASILRPGSYNEQFF
v_gene: TRBV25-1; abundance: .; d_gene: TRBD1; j_gene: TRBJ2-7; CDR3nt: TGTGCCAGCAGACACTCCGGGACAGGGGGCGACGAGCAGTACTTC; CDR3aa: CASRHSGTGGDEQYF
v_gene: TRBV20-1; abundance: .; d_gene: TRBD2; j_gene: TRBJ2-2; CDR3nt: TGCAGTGCCGTGACTAGCGGGAGTTCCACCGGGGAGCTGTTTTTT; CDR3aa: CSAVTSGSSTGELFF
v_gene: TRBV5-1; abundance: few; d_gene: .; j_gene: TRBJ2-2; CDR3nt: TGCGCCAGCAGCCATGACTGGGACGGGGAGCTGTTTTTT; CDR3aa: CASSHDWDGELFF
v_gene: TRBV11-2; abundance: few; d_gene: TRBD2; j_gene: TRBJ2-4; CDR3nt: TGTGCCAGCAGCCCACCGGGAGGGGAAGAAAACATTCAGTACTTC; CDR3aa: CASSPPGGEENIQYF
v_gene: TRBV5-1; abundance: .; d_gene: TRBD1; j_gene: TRBJ1-6; CDR3nt: TGCGCCAGCAGCCTGGAGGGACAGAGCTATAATTCACCCCTCCACTTT; CDR3aa: CASSLEGQSYNSPLHF
v_gene: TRBV12-3/TRBV12-4; abundance: .; d_gene: .; j_gene: TRBJ2-7; CDR3nt: TGTGCCAGCAGTTTATTTCAGGCCAACTACGAGCAGTACTTC; CDR3aa: CASSLFQANYEQYF
v_gene: TRBV24-1; abundance: many; d_gene: .; j_gene: TRBJ1-5; CDR3nt: TGTGCCACCAGTGACAACCAGGGGCTCGGTCAGCCCCAGCATTTT; CDR3aa: CATSDNQGLGQPQHF
v_gene: TRBV15; abundance: .; d_gene: .; j_gene: TRBJ1-2; CDR3nt: TGTGCCACCAGCAGGGTGGGGGGGGATGGCTACACCTTC; CDR3aa: CATSRVGGDGYTF
v_gene: TRBV28; abundance: few; d_gene: .; j_gene: TRBJ2-7; CDR3nt: TGTGCCAGCAGTTTGAACACCGTCTCCTACGAGCAGTACTTC; CDR3aa: CASSLNTVSYEQYF
v_gene: TRBV7-6; abundance: few; d_gene: .; j_gene: TRBJ1-1; CDR3nt: TGTGCCAGCAGCTTAGCGTACGTTAAGGCAGTCAAGATGAACACTGAAGCTTTCTTT; CDR3aa: CASSLAYVKAVKMNTEAFF
v_gene: TRBV7-9; abundance: .; d_gene: .; j_gene: TRBJ1-4; CDR3nt: TGTGCCAGCAGCTTAGTCGGCGGAAGAGACGAAAAACTGTTTTTT; CDR3aa: CASSLVGGRDEKLFF
v_gene: TRBV20-1; abundance: many; d_gene: .; j_gene: TRBJ1-1; CDR3nt: TGCAGTGCTTCTGTGGGGGGGGGATACACTGAAGCTTTCTTT; CDR3aa: CSASVGGGYTEAFF
v_gene: TRBV4-1; abundance: few; d_gene: .; j_gene: TRBJ2-3; CDR3nt: TGCGCCAGCAGCCAAGATAAGCGGCAAGCTAGCACAGATACGCAGTATTTT; CDR3aa: CASSQDKRQASTDTQYF
v_gene: TRBV20-1; abundance: few; d_gene: .; j_gene: TRBJ2-7; CDR3nt: TGCAGTGCGAAGACAGCCTCCTACGAGCAGTACTTC; CDR3aa: CSAKTASYEQYF
v_gene: TRBV7-9; abundance: few; d_gene: TRBD1; j_gene: TRBJ2-7; CDR3nt: TGTGCCAGCAGCCAGACGGGGGACAGGGTCCGCGAGCAGTACTTC; CDR3aa: CASSQTGDRVREQYF
v_gene: TRBV5-5; abundance: many; d_gene: TRBD1; j_gene: TRBJ1-5; CDR3nt: TGTGCCAGCAGCACGGACAGGGGCCGGGGAAGCGGCAATCAGCCCCAGCATTTT; CDR3aa: CASSTDRGRGSGNQPQHF
v_gene: TRBV7-3; abundance: .; d_gene: TRBD1; j_gene: TRBJ2-2; CDR3nt: TGTGCCAGCGGGGCGCAGGGGGCTGCCGGGGAGCTGTTTTTT; CDR3aa: CASGAQGAAGELFF
v_gene: TRBV7-9; abundance: few; d_gene: .; j_gene: TRBJ1-6; CDR3nt: TGTGCCAGCAGCTTCCTTCAGGAGAGGTCACCCCTCCACTTT; CDR3aa: CASSFLQERSPLHF
v_gene: TRBV7-3; abundance: once; d_gene: .; j_gene: TRBJ2-2; CDR3nt: TGTGCCAGCAGCTTATCGGGGTGGACCGGGGAGCTGTTTTTT; CDR3aa: CASSLSGWTGELFF
v_gene: TRBV28; abundance: few; d_gene: TRBD2; j_gene: TRBJ2-7; CDR3nt: TGTGCCAGCACCTCGGGGGGTTCCTACGAGCAGTACTTC; CDR3aa: CASTSGGSYEQYF
v_gene: TRBV5-6; abundance: many; d_gene: .; j_gene: TRBJ2-7; CDR3nt: TGTGCCAGCAGCCGGGCGCGCGGGGCTGGAGAGCAGTACTTC; CDR3aa: CASSRARGAGEQYF
v_gene: TRBV5-6; abundance: .; d_gene: .; j_gene: TRBJ2-2; CDR3nt: TGTGCCAGCAGCTTGCCCTTTGCCGGGACCGGGGAGCTGTTTTTT; CDR3aa: CASSLPFAGTGELFF
v_gene: TRBV20-1; abundance: few; d_gene: .; j_gene: TRBJ1-6; CDR3nt: TGCAGTGCTAGAGTGGTTTCGGCAGAGTGGTCACCCCTCCACTTT; CDR3aa: CSARVVSAEWSPLHF
v_gene: TRBV20-1; abundance: many; d_gene: TRBD2; j_gene: TRBJ2-1; CDR3nt: TGCAGTCCGGAAGGGCTAGCGGGAGATGAGCAGTTCTTC; CDR3aa: CSPEGLAGDEQFF
v_gene: TRBV15; abundance: few; d_gene: TRBD1; j_gene: TRBJ2-7; CDR3nt: TGTGCCACCAGCAGAGGACAGGGAGTGGGAGAGCAGTACTTC; CDR3aa: CATSRGQGVGEQYF
v_gene: TRBV7-2; abundance: .; d_gene: TRBD2; j_gene: TRBJ2-3; CDR3nt: TGTGCCAGCAGCTTAATTGCTAGCGGGAGGGGTACGCAGTATTTT; CDR3aa: CASSLIASGRGTQYF
v_gene: TRBV6-5; abundance: many; d_gene: .; j_gene: TRBJ2-2; CDR3nt: TGTGCCAGCAGTTACGGGACGCGACATCTAATCACCGGGGAGCTGTTTTTT; CDR3aa: CASSYGTRHLITGELFF
v_gene: TRBV30; abundance: .; d_gene: TRBD1; j_gene: TRBJ1-4; CDR3nt: TGTGCTTTACAGGGGGCTAATGAAAAACTGTTTTTT; CDR3aa: CALQGANEKLFF
v_gene: TRBV3-1; abundance: few; d_gene: .; j_gene: TRBJ1-5; CDR3nt: TGTGCCAGCAGCCAAGGGTATATTAAAGATCAGCCCCAGCATTTT; CDR3aa: CASSQGYIKDQPQHF
v_gene: TRBV10-3; abundance: many; d_gene: .; j_gene: TRBJ1-2; CDR3nt: TGTGCCATCAGTGACATAGGAGTGGGCTACACCTTC; CDR3aa: CAISDIGVGYTF
v_gene: TRBV7-2; abundance: many; d_gene: .; j_gene: TRBJ1-3; CDR3nt: TGTGCCAGCAGCTTAGTTGTAGGAAACACCATATATTTT; CDR3aa: CASSLVVGNTIYF
v_gene: TRBV12-3/TRBV12-4; abundance: few; d_gene: TRBD1; j_gene: TRBJ1-2; CDR3nt: TGTGCCAGCAGTTTAGAAGACAGGGGATCAGGTGGCTACACCTTC; CDR3aa: CASSLEDRGSGGYTF
v_gene: TRBV12-3/TRBV12-4; abundance: few; d_gene: .; j_gene: TRBJ2-3; CDR3nt: TGTGCCAGCATGTCTCGGGTCTACAGCACAGATACGCAGTATTTT; CDR3aa: CASMSRVYSTDTQYF
v_gene: TRBV7-2; abundance: many; d_gene: .; j_gene: TRBJ2-7; CDR3nt: TGTGCCAGCAGCCTATGGACAGTATCCTACGAGCAGTACTTC; CDR3aa: CASSLWTVSYEQYF
v_gene: TRBV7-2; abundance: few; d_gene: TRBD1; j_gene: TRBJ2-7; CDR3nt: TGTGCCAGCAGCCGCGGACAGGGCCCCTCCTACGAGCAGTACTTC; CDR3aa: CASSRGQGPSYEQYF
v_gene: TRBV5-1; abundance: .; d_gene: .; j_gene: TRBJ1-1; CDR3nt: TGCGCCAGCAGCTTGGTAACACGGCACATGAACACTGAAGCTTTCTTT; CDR3aa: CASSLVTRHMNTEAFF
v_gene: TRBV12-3/TRBV12-4; abundance: many; d_gene: .; j_gene: TRBJ1-1; CDR3nt: TGTGCCAGCGGTCTAAGCCGGTTCGGGGGCACTGAAGCTTTCTTT; CDR3aa: CASGLSRFGGTEAFF
v_gene: TRBV9; abundance: few; d_gene: TRBD2; j_gene: TRBJ2-1; CDR3nt: TGTGCCAGCAGCGTAGGGGGCGGGAGAGGTAACAATGAGCAGTTCTTC; CDR3aa: CASSVGGGRGNNEQFF
v_gene: TRBV6-1; abundance: few; d_gene: TRBD2; j_gene: TRBJ2-3; CDR3nt: TGTGCCAGCAGTGGACCCGGGACTAGCGGCGCGGTGACAGATACGCAGTATTTT; CDR3aa: CASSGPGTSGAVTDTQYF
v_gene: TRBV20-1; abundance: few; d_gene: TRBD1; j_gene: TRBJ1-4; CDR3nt: TGCAGTGCTAGAGATGACAGGGGCGGTGAAAAACTGTTTTTT; CDR3aa: CSARDDRGGEKLFF
v_gene: TRBV7-3; abundance: .; d_gene: .; j_gene: TRBJ2-1; CDR3nt: TGTGCCAGCAGCTTAAAGTACAGTCGGGGCCATGAGCAGTTCTTC; CDR3aa: CASSLKYSRGHEQFF
v_gene: TRBV12-3/TRBV12-4; abundance: many; d_gene: .; j_gene: TRBJ2-3; CDR3nt: TGTGCCAGCAGTCGCGCAGGGCGGGGAATGTATTTT; CDR3aa: CASSRAGRGMYF
v_gene: TRBV7-9; abundance: many; d_gene: TRBD2; j_gene: TRBJ2-4; CDR3nt: TGTGCCAGCAGCCCCCTAGGTTCTAGCGGGAGGCAAGACAAAAACATTCAGTACTTC; CDR3aa: CASSPLGSSGRQDKNIQYF
v_gene: TRBV20-1; abundance: many; d_gene: TRBD2; j_gene: TRBJ2-1; CDR3nt: TGCAGTGCTGACGGACTAGCGGGAATCAACAATGAGCAGTTCTTC; CDR3aa: CSADGLAGINNEQFF
v_gene: TRBV5-1; abundance: .; d_gene: .; j_gene: TRBJ2-7; CDR3nt: TGCGCCAGCAGCTTGGTTGGTTTGCACGAGCAGTACTTC; CDR3aa: CASSLVGLHEQYF
v_gene: TRBV7-2; abundance: once; d_gene: .; j_gene: TRBJ1-4; CDR3nt: TGTGCCAGCAGCTTAAGGTTTGCAACTAATGAAAAACTGTTTTTT; CDR3aa: CASSLRFATNEKLFF
v_gene: TRBV6-5; abundance: few; d_gene: .; j_gene: TRBJ1-1; CDR3nt: TGTGCCAGCAGGTTCGACAGACTGAACACTGAAGCTTTCTTT; CDR3aa: CASRFDRLNTEAFF